This passage covers 16 T cell receptor beta chains from one sample sequenced in a study of shared clonotypes between healthy human individuals. Clones were read by immunoSEQ multiplex PCR, and TCRdb kept only the in-frame ones, dropping some. The sample contains hundreds of thousands of clones, approximately 95% of which appear only once. The sample comprised naive CD4+ T cells sorted from blood. The subset: CD45RA+ positively selected. These receptor sequences come from a woman under 40 in good health.

This chain uses TRBV6-5 with TRBJ1-2; D is perhaps TRBD1 (5 bases). CDR3 length: 14 amino acids. Deletions cut 7 bases from V and 4 bases from J, with 16 bases between. The germline gives CDR1 MNHEY, CDR2 SVGAGI. Here the CDR3 reads CASTNRDRIYGYTF. The CDR3 DNA follows: TGTGCCAGCACTAACCGGGACCGTATCTATGGCTACACCTTC.

The CDR3 region has the DNA TGTGCCAGCACGTCGAGGGACTACAAAAGCTCCTACAATGAGCAGTTCTTC. Translation gives CASTSRDYKSSYNEQFF. The V and J genes are TRBV7-9 and TRBJ2-1; 7 bases agree with TRBD2. Germline V gives CDR1 SEHNR, CDR2 FQNEAQ (reference sequence). After removal of 7 bases from V and 0 bases from J, the junction contained 12 bases not matched to a gene. CDR3 length equals 17 residues. Full variable domain (rest looked up from reference TRBV7-9 and TRBJ2-1): DTGVSQNPRHKITKRGQNVTFRCDPISEHNRLYWYRQTLGQGPEFLTYFQNEAQLEKSRLLSDRFSAERPKGSFSTLEIQRTEQGDSAMYLCASTSRDYKSSYNEQFFGPGTRLTVL.

The chain links TRBV13 to TRBJ2-5; 13 positions agree with TRBD2. The trim removed 0 bases at V and 7 bases at J, leaving 8 bases unmatched. Germline values: CDR1 PRHDT, CDR2 FYEKMQ (reference sequence). The length of the CDR3 is 17 residues. The CDR3 spells CASSLGLTSGRAGTQYF. DNA of the CDR3: TGTGCCAGCAGCTTAGGCCTAACTAGCGGGAGGGCCGGGACCCAGTACTTC. The full variable domain, in which reference TRBV13 and TRBJ2-5 provide the parts outside the CDR3, is AAGVIQSPRHLIKEKRETATLKCYPIPRHDTVYWYQQGPGQDPQFLISFYEKMQSDKGSIPDRFSAQQFSDYHSELNMSSLELGDSALYFCASSLGLTSGRAGTQYFGPGTRLLVL.

CDR3 in amino acids: CAWSSQAGPQHF. The CDR3 nucleotides read TGTGCCTGGAGTAGTCAGGCCGGGCCCCAGCATTTT. The V and J genes are TRBV30 and TRBJ1-5; D is uncertain. CDR1 is GTSNPN and CDR2 is SVGIG in the germline V gene (reference sequence). The V end was cut by 2 bases, the J end by 9 bases, with 11 bases between. This CDR3 region has 12 residues.

The rearrangement links TRBV9 to TRBJ2-1; 9 bases match TRBD1. This CDR3 is 19 amino acids long. Trimming took 2 bases from V and 0 from J; bases not matched to a gene: 12. Germline-derived CDR1 and CDR2 are SGDLS and YYNGEE. The CDR3 region is CASSVGVTGGSSSYNEQFF. In DNA form, the CDR3 reads TGTGCCAGCAGCGTTGGTGTTACAGGGGGCTCAAGCTCCTACAATGAGCAGTTCTTC.

The chain links TRBV4-1 to TRBJ2-7; 9 bases are shared with TRBD2. CDR3 length equals 16 residues. The germline gives CDR1 MGHRA, CDR2 YSYEKL. The trim removed 1 base at V and 2 bases at J, leaving 6 bases unmatched. Here the CDR3 DNA reads TGCGCCAGCAGCCAAGCGACGGCTAGCGGGACCTACGAGCAGTACTTC. This sequence encodes CASSQATASGTYEQYF.

J is TRBJ2-1 and V is TRBV5-4, with TRBD2 matching over 10 bases. The CDR3 is 16 amino acids. Germline lookup yields CDR1 SGHNT and CDR2 YYREEE (reference sequence). The ends lost 3 bases at V and 7 bases at J; junction bases unmatched: 10. CDR3 protein: CASSSQLAGASNEQFF. In DNA, the CDR3 is TGTGCCAGCAGCTCGCAGCTAGCGGGAGCTAGTAATGAGCAGTTCTTC.

V and J are TRBV11-2 and TRBJ2-7, with 8 positions matching TRBD2. CDR1 is SGHAT, CDR2 FQNNGV, per germline. Unmatched junction bases numbered 3, after V lost 1 base and J lost 1 base. The CDR3 spans 15 residues. The DNA of the CDR3 is TGTGCCAGCAGCTTAGCGGGAGGGCCATCCTACGAGCAGTACTTC. This translates into CASSLAGGPSYEQYF.

The genes are TRBV28 and TRBJ1-2; weak D call: TRBD1 (5 bases). Germline loops: CDR1 MDHEN, CDR2 SYDVKM. CDR3 length equals 13 residues. V was clipped by 8 bases and J by 7 bases, with 17 bases between them. The CDR3 coding sequence is TGTGCCAGCCTGACACGGGGGTTTGGTGGCTACACCTTC. Amino acid sequence: CASLTRGFGGYTF.

Regarding this clone: The sample contains more than one DNA sequence encoding this CDR3. The chain links TRBV18 to TRBJ2-2; D gene unclear. The germline V gene has CDR1 KGHSH and CDR2 LQKENI. This CDR3 is 14 amino acids long. Trimming cost V 2 bases and J 2 bases, with 6 bases left between them. This chain's CDR3 is CASSPGINTGELFF. CDR3 sequence (DNA): TGTGCCAGCTCACCAGGGATAAACACCGGGGAGCTGTTTTTT.

The table lists this clone with a count of one. The chain combines TRBV5-4 with TRBJ2-6; 10 positions match TRBD1. Germline V lookup: CDR1 SGHNT, CDR2 YYREEE (reference sequence). CDR3 length: 20 amino acids. The V segment lost 4 bases and the J segment 0 bases; nucleotides outside the gene matches: 13. This CDR3 reads CASSPISGTGDYSGANVLTF. The CDR3 nucleotides are TGTGCCAGCAGCCCAATCTCCGGGACAGGGGACTACTCTGGGGCCAACGTCCTGACTTTC.

This sequence joins TRBV4-1 and TRBJ1-1, with 7 positions matching TRBD1. J was trimmed by 7 bases and V by 2 bases; bases with no gene match: 22. The CDR3 spans 19 residues. CDR1 MGHRA and CDR2 YSYEKL come from the germline V gene. Written as DNA, the CDR3 is TGCGCCAGCAGCCAACCGCTCGATAAACTCAAAAAGGGGGCGATTGAAGCTTTCTTT. Translating it yields CASSQPLDKLKKGAIEAFF.

The chain employs TRBV5-1 and TRBJ1-6; D unclear. V lost 0 bases, J lost 0 bases, and 10 bases lay in between. The CDR3 loop spans 17 amino acids. Germline V lookup: CDR1 SGHRS, CDR2 YFSETQ. CDR3 bases: TGCGCCAGCAGCTTGGGCCTCCCGAGCTCCTATAATTCACCCCTCCACTTT. Translating gives CASSLGLPSSYNSPLHF.

This chain connects TRBV11-2 to TRBJ2-7, with 9 bases matching TRBD1. J was trimmed by 2 bases and V by 5 bases; bases with no gene match: 7. CDR3 length equals 15 residues. Germline CDR1 SGHAT, CDR2 FQNNGV. CDR3 bases: TGTGCCAGCAGCAATCCGGGGACAGGGCCCTACGAGCAGTACTTC. Translation: CASSNPGTGPYEQYF.

The rearrangement links TRBV10-3 to TRBJ1-1; D is ambiguous. Germline values: CDR1 ENHRY, CDR2 SYGVKD. This CDR3 has 14 residues. V lost 8 bases and J 4 bases, leaving 17 bases between the germline ends. The CDR3 protein is CAIREETVGTEAFF. Here the CDR3 DNA reads TGTGCCATCCGGGAGGAGACGGTAGGCACTGAAGCTTTCTTT.

V and J are TRBV18 and TRBJ2-3, with D perhaps TRBD2 (6 bases). Germline V gives CDR1 KGHSH, CDR2 LQKENI. V was shortened by 3 bases and J by 2 bases, with 18 bases between the two germline ends. This CDR3 is 17 amino acids long. The CDR3 nucleotides are TGTGCCAGCTCACCTCTCGGGTCGGGAGCGGACACAGATACGCAGTATTTT. Amino acids: CASSPLGSGADTDTQYF.